These 5 T cell receptor beta chains were sequenced from one sample in a study of blood T cell repertoires in COVID-19. Sequencing was performed with immunoSEQ multiplex PCR; in TCRdb, only in-frame clones are kept and a portion is missing. The repertoire consists of 90,000 to 100,000 clones, with 75% to 90% occurring once and the leading ten covering 4.5% to 5.5%. Sequencing was done on a sample of peripheral blood. These receptors originate from a man in his fifties or sixties with COVID-19, enrolled during active disease.

The chain has TRBV3-1 (or the pseudogene TRBV3-2) and TRBJ1-1, with a weak D call TRBD1 (6 bases). Per the germline V gene, CDR1 is LGHDT and CDR2 is YNNKEL (reference sequence). This CDR3 region has 14 residues. Trimming cost V 2 bases and J 2 bases, with 9 bases left between them. CDR3 residues: CASSQQGINTEAFF. DNA for the CDR3: TGTGCCAGCAGCCAACAGGGGATTAACACTGAAGCTTTCTTT.

The genes are TRBV19 and TRBJ1-6; 7 nucleotides agree with TRBD1. The germline CDR1 and CDR2 sequences are LNHDA and SQIVND (reference sequence). Losses at the gene ends were 6 bases for V and 9 bases for J; bases not matched to a gene: 8. The CDR3 consists of 14 residues. The CDR3 nucleotides read TGTGCCAGTAGATCGGTTGCAGGGGGTTCACCCCTCCACTTT. Translating gives CASRSVAGGSPLHF. The full variable domain, completed using reference TRBV19 and TRBJ1-6, is DGGITQSPKYLFRKEGQNVTLSCEQNLNHDAMYWYRQDPGQGLRLIYYSQIVNDFQKGDIAEGYSVSREKKESFPLTVTSAQKNPTAFYLCASRSVAGGSPLHFGNGTRLTVT.

This sequence joins TRBV13 and TRBJ1-6; D is perhaps TRBD1 (6 bases). Germline V CDR1 and CDR2: PRHDT, FYEKMQ (reference sequence). The V end lost 1 base, the J end lost 7 bases, and 11 bases lay between the germline ends. This CDR3 spans 15 amino acids. Written as DNA, the CDR3 is TGTGCCAGCAGCTTAGACAGGGCCCCGAATTCACCCCTCCACTTT. This translates into CASSLDRAPNSPLHF. The entire variable domain, with the rest obtained from reference TRBV13 and TRBJ1-6, is as follows: AAGVIQSPRHLIKEKRETATLKCYPIPRHDTVYWYQQGPGQDPQFLISFYEKMQSDKGSIPDRFSAQQFSDYHSELNMSSLELGDSALYFCASSLDRAPNSPLHFGNGTRLTVT.

The rearrangement links TRBV9 to TRBJ1-6, with D tentatively TRBD1 (6 bases). Germline V lookup: CDR1 SGDLS, CDR2 YYNGEE. The length of the CDR3 is 16 residues. Trimming took 3 bases from V and 7 from J, leaving 17 bases between them. DNA of the CDR3: TGTGCCAGCAGCGACCCCGCAGGGGTAGAAAATTCACCCCTCCACTTT. Translation gives CASSDPAGVENSPLHF.

The V and J genes are TRBV14 and TRBJ2-7; 7 bases are shared with TRBD1. The CDR3 length is 14 residues. Germline lookup yields CDR1 SGHDN and CDR2 FVKESK. Trimming took 1 base from V and 6 from J; bases not matched to a gene: 6. The DNA of the CDR3 is TGTGCCAGCAGCCAAGGACAGGGATTTGGCGAGCAGTACTTC. Amino acid sequence: CASSQGQGFGEQYF.